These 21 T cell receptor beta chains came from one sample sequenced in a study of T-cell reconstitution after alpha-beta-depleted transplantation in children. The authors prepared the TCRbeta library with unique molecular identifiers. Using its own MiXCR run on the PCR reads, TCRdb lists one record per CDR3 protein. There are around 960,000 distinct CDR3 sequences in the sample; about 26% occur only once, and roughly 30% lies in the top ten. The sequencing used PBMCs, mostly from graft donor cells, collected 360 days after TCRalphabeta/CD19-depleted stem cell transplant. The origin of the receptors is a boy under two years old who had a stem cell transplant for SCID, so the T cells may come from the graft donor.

The CDR3 here is CASSVGSPYEQYF. CDR3 nucleotide sequence: TGTGCCAGCAGTGTTGGCTCACCCTACGAGCAGTACTTC. The chain carries TRBV2 and TRBJ2-7; D remains ambiguous. From germline, CDR1 is SNHLY and CDR2 FYNNEI. Trimming left V 4 bases short and J 2 bases short, with 9 bases between. CDR3 length: 13 residues. Looking up the rest from reference TRBV2 and TRBJ2-7 gives the full variable domain: EPEVTQTPSHQVTQMGQEVILRCVPISNHLYFYWYRQILGQKVEFLVSFYNNEISEKSEIFDDQFSVERPDGSNFTLKIRSTKLEDSAMYFCASSVGSPYEQYFGPGTRLTVT.

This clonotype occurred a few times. CDR3 sequence reads: CSVVLGTGRYEQYF. The CDR3 DNA sequence: TGCAGCGTTGTACTAGGGACGGGAAGATACGAGCAGTACTTC. J is TRBJ2-7 and V is TRBV29-1; either TRBD1 or TRBD2 may fit D (5 bases each). Trimming left V 4 bases short and J 4 bases short, with 17 bases between. The CDR3 covers 14 residues. Germline assignment: CDR1 SQVTM and CDR2 ANQGSEA.

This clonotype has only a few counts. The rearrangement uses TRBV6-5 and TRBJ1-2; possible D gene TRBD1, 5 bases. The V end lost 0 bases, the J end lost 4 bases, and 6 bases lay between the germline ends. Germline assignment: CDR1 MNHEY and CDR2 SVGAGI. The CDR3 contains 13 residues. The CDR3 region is CASSYSDSYGYTF. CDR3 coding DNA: TGTGCCAGCAGTTACTCTGACAGCTATGGCTACACCTTC.

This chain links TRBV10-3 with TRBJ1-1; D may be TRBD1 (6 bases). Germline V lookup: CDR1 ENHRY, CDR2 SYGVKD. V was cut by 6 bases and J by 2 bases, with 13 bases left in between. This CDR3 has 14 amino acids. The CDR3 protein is CAIRRAGANTEAFF. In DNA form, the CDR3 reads TGTGCCATCAGGAGAGCAGGGGCTAACACTGAAGCTTTCTTT.

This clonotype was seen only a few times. The CDR3 reads CASSESRSLKTLHF. CDR3 coding DNA: TGTGCCAGCAGTGAATCTCGGTCCCTCAAAACCCTCCACTTT. J is TRBJ1-6 and V is TRBV6-1; D is unclear. The CDR3 has 14 residues. Germline values: CDR1 MNHNS, CDR2 SASEGT. The V end lost 2 bases, the J end lost 14 bases, and 16 bases lay between the germline ends.

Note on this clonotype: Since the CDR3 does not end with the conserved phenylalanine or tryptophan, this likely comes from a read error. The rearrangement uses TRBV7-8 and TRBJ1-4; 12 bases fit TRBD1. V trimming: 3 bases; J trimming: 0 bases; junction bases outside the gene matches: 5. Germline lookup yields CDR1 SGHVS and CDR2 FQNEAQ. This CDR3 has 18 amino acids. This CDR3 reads CASSLSGQGASTNEKLFS. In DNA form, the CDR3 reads TGTGCCAGCAGCTTGTCGGGACAGGGGGCCTCAACTAATGAAAAACTGTTTTCT.

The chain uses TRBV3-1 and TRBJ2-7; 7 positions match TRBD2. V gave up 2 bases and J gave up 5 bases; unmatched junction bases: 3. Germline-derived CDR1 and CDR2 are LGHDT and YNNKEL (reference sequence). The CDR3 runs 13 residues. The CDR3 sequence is CASSQKTSHEQYF. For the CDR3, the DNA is TGTGCCAGCAGCCAAAAGACTAGCCACGAGCAGTACTTC.

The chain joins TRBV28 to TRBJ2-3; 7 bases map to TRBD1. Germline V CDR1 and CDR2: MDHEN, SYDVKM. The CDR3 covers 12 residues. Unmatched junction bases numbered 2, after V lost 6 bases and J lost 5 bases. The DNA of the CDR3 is TGTGCCAGCAGGAGGACAGGAGATACGCAGTATTTT. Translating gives CASRRTGDTQYF.

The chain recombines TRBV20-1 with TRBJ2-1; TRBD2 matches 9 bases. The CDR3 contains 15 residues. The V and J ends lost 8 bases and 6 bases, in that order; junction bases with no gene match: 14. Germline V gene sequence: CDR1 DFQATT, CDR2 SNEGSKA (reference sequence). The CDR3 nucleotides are TGCAGTATCGGGGAGGGACTAGCCTGGGGCAATGAGCAGTTCTTC. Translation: CSIGEGLAWGNEQFF.

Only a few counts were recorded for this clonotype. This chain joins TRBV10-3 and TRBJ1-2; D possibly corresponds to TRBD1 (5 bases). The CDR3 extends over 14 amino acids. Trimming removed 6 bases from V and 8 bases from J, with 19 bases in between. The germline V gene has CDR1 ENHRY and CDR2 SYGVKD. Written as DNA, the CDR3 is TGTGCCATCAGGGGGGACCCCAAGGCGAAGGGCTACACCTTC. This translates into CAIRGDPKAKGYTF.

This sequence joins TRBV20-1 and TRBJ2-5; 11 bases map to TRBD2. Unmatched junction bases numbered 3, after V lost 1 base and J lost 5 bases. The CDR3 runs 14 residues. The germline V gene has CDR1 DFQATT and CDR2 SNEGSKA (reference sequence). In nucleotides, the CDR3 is TGCAGTGCTAGAGGCCTAGCGGGAGGCGAGACCCAGTACTTC. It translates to CSARGLAGGETQYF.

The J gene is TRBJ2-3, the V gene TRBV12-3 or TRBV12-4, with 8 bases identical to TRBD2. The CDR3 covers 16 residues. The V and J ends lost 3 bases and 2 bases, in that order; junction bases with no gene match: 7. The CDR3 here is CASSFFGGDPTDTQYF. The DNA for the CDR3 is TGTGCCAGCAGTTTTTTCGGGGGGGACCCCACAGATACGCAGTATTTT.

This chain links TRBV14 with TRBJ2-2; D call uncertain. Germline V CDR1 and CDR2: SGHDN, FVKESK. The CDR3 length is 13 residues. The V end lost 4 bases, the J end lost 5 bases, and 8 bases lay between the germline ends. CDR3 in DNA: TGTGCCAGCAGCCGTAAACGTACCGGGGAGCTGTTTTTT. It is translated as CASSRKRTGELFF.

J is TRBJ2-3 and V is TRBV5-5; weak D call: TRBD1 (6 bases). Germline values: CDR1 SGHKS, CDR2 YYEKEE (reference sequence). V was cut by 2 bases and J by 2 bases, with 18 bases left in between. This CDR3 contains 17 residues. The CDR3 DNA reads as TGTGCCAGCAGCTTTGGAAGGGGTACAGGGAACACAGATACGCAGTATTTT. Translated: CASSFGRGTGNTDTQYF. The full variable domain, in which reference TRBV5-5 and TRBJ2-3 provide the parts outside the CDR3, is DAGVTQSPTHLIKTRGQQVTLRCSPISGHKSVSWYQQVLGQGPQFIFQYYEKEERGRGNFPDRFSARQFPNYSSELNVNALLLGDSALYLCASSFGRGTGNTDTQYFGPGTRLTVL.

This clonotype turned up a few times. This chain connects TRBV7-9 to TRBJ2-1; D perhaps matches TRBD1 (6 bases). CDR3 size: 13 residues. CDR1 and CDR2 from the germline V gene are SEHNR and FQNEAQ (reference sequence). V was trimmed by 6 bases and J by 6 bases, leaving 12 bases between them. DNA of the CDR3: TGTGCCAGCAGACCAGTAGGGGGCAATGAGCAGTTCTTC. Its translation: CASRPVGGNEQFF.

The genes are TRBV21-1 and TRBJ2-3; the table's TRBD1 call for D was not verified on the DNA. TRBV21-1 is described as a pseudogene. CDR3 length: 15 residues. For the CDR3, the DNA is TGTGCCAGCCTTTCCCCGGGACAGGGGCTCCCAACGCAGTATTTT. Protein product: CASLSPGQGLPTQYF.

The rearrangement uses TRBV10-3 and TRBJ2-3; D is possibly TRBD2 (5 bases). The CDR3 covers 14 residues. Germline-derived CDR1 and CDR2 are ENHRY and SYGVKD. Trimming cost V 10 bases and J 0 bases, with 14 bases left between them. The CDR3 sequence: CATRARGSTDTQYF. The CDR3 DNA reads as TGTGCCACCCGAGCCCGGGGAAGCACAGATACGCAGTATTTT.

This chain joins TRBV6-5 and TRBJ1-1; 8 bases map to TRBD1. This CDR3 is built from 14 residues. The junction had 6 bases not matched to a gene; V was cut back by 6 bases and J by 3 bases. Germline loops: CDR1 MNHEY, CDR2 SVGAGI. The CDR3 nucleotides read TGTGCCAGCAGGACCAGGGGGCAGTACACTGAAGCTTTCTTT. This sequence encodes CASRTRGQYTEAFF.

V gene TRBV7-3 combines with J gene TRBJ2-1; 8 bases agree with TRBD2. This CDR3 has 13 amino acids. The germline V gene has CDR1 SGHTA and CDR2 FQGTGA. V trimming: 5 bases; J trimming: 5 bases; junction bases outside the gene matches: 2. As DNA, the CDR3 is TGTGCCAGCAGCCGTAGCGGGGACAATGAGCAGTTCTTC. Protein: CASSRSGDNEQFF.

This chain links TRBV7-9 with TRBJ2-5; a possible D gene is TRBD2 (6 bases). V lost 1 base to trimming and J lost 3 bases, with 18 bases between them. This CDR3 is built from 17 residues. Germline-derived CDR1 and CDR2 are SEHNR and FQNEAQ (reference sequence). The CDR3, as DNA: TGTGCCAGCAGCTTAGGTTCCGCCCAGACTAGAAAAGAGACCCAGTACTTC. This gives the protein CASSLGSAQTRKETQYF.

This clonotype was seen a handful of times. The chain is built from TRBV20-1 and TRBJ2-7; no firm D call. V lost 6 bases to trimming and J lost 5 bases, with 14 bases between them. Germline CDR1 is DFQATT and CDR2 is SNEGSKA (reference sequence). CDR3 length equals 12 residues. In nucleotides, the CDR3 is TGCAGTGCCCCTCCGGGCCTCGACGAGCAGTACTTC. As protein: CSAPPGLDEQYF.